The clone carrying this T cell receptor beta chain has a single count. What it recognizes is unknown. Here immunoSEQ multiplex PCR was the method, and the copy in TCRdb shows in-frame clones only, minus some. The table shows 2,500,000 or so clones, with around 94% occurring only once. These data belong to a study of shared clonotypes between healthy human individuals. As for the study in general: The donor pool was made up of a couple of women and a few men aged 18 to 49. Used for every donor were three CD4 naive, three CD4 memory, two CD8 naive and one CD8 memory plate.

General study findings and limits: Roughly 5% of naive CD4 clonotypes were common to a few donors.

The CDR3 spans 14 residues. The V and J ends lost 7 bases and 16 bases, in that order; junction bases with no gene match: 16. In germline, CDR1 is MDHEN, CDR2 SYDVKM. This receptor was obtained from a man younger than 30 in good health. The sample consisted of naive CD4+ T cells sorted from blood. Subset denoted: CD45RA+ positively selected. This chain links TRBV28 with TRBJ1-6, with 7 bases aligning to TRBD1. The CDR3 loop is CASMPGQKVRGLHF. CDR3 nucleotides: TGTGCCAGCATGCCGGGACAGAAAGTACGGGGGCTCCACTTT. Full variable domain (remainder filled in from reference TRBV28 and TRBJ1-6): DVKVTQSSRYLVKRTGEKVFLECVQDMDHENMFWYRQDPGLGLRLIYFSYDVKMKEKGDIPEGYSVSREKKERFSLILESASTNQTSMYLCASMPGQKVRGLHFGNGTRLTVT.